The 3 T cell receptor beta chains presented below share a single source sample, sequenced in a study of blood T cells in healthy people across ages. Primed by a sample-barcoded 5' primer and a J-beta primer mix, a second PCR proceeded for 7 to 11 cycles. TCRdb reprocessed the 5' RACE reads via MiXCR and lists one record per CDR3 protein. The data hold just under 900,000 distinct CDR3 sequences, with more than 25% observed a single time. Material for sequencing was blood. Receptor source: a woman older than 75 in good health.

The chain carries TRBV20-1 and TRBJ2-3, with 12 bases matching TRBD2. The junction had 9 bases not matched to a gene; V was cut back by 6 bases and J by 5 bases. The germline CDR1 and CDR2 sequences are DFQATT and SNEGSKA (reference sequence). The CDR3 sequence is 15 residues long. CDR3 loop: CSARRLAGAGDTQYF. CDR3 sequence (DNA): TGCAGTGCCCGGAGACTAGCGGGAGCGGGAGATACGCAGTATTTT.

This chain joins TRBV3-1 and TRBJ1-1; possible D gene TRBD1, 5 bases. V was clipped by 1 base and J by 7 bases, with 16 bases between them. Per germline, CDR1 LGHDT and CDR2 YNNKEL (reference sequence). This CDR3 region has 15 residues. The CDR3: CASSQGLLPQGEAFF. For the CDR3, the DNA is TGTGCCAGCAGCCAAGGCCTTCTCCCCCAGGGTGAAGCTTTCTTT.

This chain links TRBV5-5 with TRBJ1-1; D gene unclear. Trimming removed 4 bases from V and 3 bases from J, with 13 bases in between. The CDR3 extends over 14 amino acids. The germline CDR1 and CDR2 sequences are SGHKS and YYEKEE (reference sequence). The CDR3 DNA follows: TGTGCCAGCAGCCAACAGAGTCGAGACACTGAAGCTTTCTTT. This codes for CASSQQSRDTEAFF.